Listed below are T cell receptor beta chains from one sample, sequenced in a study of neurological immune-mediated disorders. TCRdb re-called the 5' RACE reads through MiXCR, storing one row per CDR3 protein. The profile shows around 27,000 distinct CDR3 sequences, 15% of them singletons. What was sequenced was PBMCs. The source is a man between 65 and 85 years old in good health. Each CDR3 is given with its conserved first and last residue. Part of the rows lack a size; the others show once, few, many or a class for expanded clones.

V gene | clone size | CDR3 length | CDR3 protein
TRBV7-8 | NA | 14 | CASSPNDWGGELFF
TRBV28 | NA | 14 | CASLSGGNTGELFF
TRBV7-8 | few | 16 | CASSKRQGAKDYGYTF
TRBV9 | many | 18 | CASSVGASGGHLQAEQYF
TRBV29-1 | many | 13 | CSGAQKLNTEAFF
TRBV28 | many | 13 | CASSLGDTDTQYF
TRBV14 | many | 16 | CASSRRTGKRTDTQYF
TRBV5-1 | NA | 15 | CAISFNGCSRNTQYF
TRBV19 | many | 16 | CASSIGGGARGTEAFF
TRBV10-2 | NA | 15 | CSSRNPGQPSYEQYF
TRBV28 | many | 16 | CASSLSPGSNSYEQYF
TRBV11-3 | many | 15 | CASSLFGRPADTQYF
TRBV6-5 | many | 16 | CASSPWGGGSTDTQYF
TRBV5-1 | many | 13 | CASSEGQGRGYTF
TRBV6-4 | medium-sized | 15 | CASSDSPEGDTEAFF
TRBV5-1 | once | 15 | CASSVVHPREDKQYF
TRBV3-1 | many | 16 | CASSASGGANTGELFF
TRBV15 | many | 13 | CATSRAGEETQYF
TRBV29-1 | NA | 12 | CSAAREGEPQHF
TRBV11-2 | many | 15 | CASSSAGGEGDTQYF
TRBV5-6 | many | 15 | CASSLGQGAEETQYF
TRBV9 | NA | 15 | CASSVGAGASHEQYF
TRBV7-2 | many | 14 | CASSSGSSGNTIYF
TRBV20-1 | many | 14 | CSARDSGRDEKLFF
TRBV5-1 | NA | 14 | CASSYGTGDGGYTF
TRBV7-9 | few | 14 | CASSLRQGSYEQYF
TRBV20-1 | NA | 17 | CSARPQGARDWGNIQYF
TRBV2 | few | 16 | CASARTGDTSSYEQYF
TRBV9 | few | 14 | CASNRGVSTDTQYF
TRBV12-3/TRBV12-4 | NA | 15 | CASSLRDRGMDTQYF
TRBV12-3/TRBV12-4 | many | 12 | CASKRQGTEAFF
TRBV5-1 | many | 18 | CASSFFAVIAAMGNEQFF
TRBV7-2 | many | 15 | CASSLGIGVTDTQYF
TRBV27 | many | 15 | CASSLSMGDNSPLHF
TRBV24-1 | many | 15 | CATSDPTGMDEKLFF
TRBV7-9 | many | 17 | CASSLPGGRQGGYGYTF
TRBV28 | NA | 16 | CASSLPGGGGTGELFF
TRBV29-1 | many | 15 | CSAVPGQGDKTEAFF
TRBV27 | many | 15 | CASSLSPSGVETQYF
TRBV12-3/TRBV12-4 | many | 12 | CASSLNSLSLFF
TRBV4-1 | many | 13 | CASSPGQNTEAFF
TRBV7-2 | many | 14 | CASRPTGGTDTQYF
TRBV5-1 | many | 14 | CASERTGSGNEQFF
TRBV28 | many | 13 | CASSGTGAYEQYF
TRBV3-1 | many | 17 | CASSQDPTLGSRSPLHF
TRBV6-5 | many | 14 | CASRITGGGETQYF
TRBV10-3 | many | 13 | CAISGPTGTEAFF
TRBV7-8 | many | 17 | CASSLAHRSSYNSPLHF
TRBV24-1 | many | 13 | CATGHSEGYEQYF
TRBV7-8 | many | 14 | CASSELAAGNTIYF